This T cell receptor (beta chain) was recovered during a study of T cells in Graves' hyperthyroidism and ophthalmopathy. Overall study findings and caveats: From stable hyperthyroidism, ophthalmopathy was separated by a 13 V-J model.

Patients with uncontrolled infections, other autoimmune diseases, pregnancy or lactation were excluded. From less than 13 ml of fresh peripheral blood, PBMCs were isolated. This CDR3 spans 13 amino acids. The germline gives CDR1 ENHRY, CDR2 SYGVKD. Trimming at V came to 9 bases and at J to 4 bases, leaving 5 bases not matched to a gene. In regard to this clonotype: Its target is not known.

Amplification of TCR beta CDR3 regions used RNA as the template. RT-PCR in the first round (using the HTBI primer set) targeted the TCR CDR3. TCRdb recomputed calls from the multiplex PCR reads with MiXCR, one row per CDR3 protein. The data hold over 700,000 distinct CDR3 sequences, with more than 30% observed a single time. This TCR came from a young man with Graves' hyperthyroidism. The gene calls are TRBV10-3 and TRBJ1-2; 10 bases match TRBD1. What was sequenced was blood. CDR3 sequence: CAINRDRGYGYTF. CDR3 DNA sequence: TGTGCCATTAACCGGGACAGGGGCTATGGCTACACCTTC.